The 10 T cell receptor beta chains reported below all come from one sample, sequenced in a study of T cell responses to AZD1222 COVID-19 vaccine. Only in-frame clones appear in the TCRdb table, and some are missing; sequencing was by immunoSEQ multiplex PCR. The repertoire has 13,000 or so clones, approximately 80% of them found once; the top ten carry around 39%. Sequencing was performed on peripheral blood, taken 28 days after the second AZD1222 dose. These receptors all come from an adult who received the AZD1222 COVID-19 vaccine.

The V call is TRBV14, the J call TRBJ2-7, with 7 bases fitting TRBD1. Losses at the gene ends were 4 bases for V and 1 base for J; bases not matched to a gene: 10. Germline values: CDR1 SGHDN, CDR2 FVKESK. The CDR3 runs to 16 residues. The CDR3 DNA follows: TGTGCCAGCAGCCCCTTGTCGGCAGGGGGATCCTACGAGCAGTACTTC. Translated: CASSPLSAGGSYEQYF.

The rearrangement joins TRBV2 to TRBJ2-7; 8 bases are shared with TRBD1. The ends lost 7 bases at V and 5 bases at J; junction bases unmatched: 1. This CDR3 has 11 amino acids. Germline V lookup: CDR1 SNHLY, CDR2 FYNNEI. The CDR3 protein is CASTDRDEQYF. In nucleotides, the CDR3 is TGTGCCAGCACGGACAGGGACGAGCAGTACTTC.

V gene TRBV19 combines with J gene TRBJ2-5; the D is unclear. The CDR3 sequence is 15 residues long. Germline lookup yields CDR1 LNHDA and CDR2 SQIVND (reference sequence). V lost 4 bases and J 2 bases, leaving 14 bases between the germline ends. CDR3 residues: CASSTTPRTQETQYF. The CDR3 nucleotides are TGTGCCAGTAGTACCACCCCGCGGACGCAAGAGACCCAGTACTTC.

This clone was recorded only once. V and J are TRBV18 and TRBJ1-1; 9 bases match TRBD1. Germline trimming cut 6 bases from V and 3 bases from J; bases unmatched to any gene: 5. CDR1 is KGHSH and CDR2 is LQKENI in the germline V gene. CDR3 length: 14 residues. The CDR3 region is CASSLGQGDTEAFF. DNA for the CDR3: TGTGCCAGCTCTCTGGGACAGGGAGACACTGAAGCTTTCTTT. Combining the CDR3 with reference TRBV18 and TRBJ1-1 gives the whole variable domain NAGVMQNPRHLVRRRGQEARLRCSPMKGHSHVYWYRQLPEEGLKFMVYLQKENIIDESGMPKERFSAEFPKEGPSILRIQQVVRGDSAAYFCASSLGQGDTEAFFGQGTRLTVV.

The CDR3 reads CASSPPFTGYYNEQFF. DNA for the CDR3: TGTGCCAGCAGCCCTCCATTTACAGGTTATTACAATGAGCAGTTCTTC. V gene TRBV14 combines with J gene TRBJ2-1; a possible D gene is TRBD1 (5 bases). CDR1 is SGHDN, CDR2 FVKESK, per germline. Between the trimmed V and J ends, which lost 4 bases and 4 bases, there was a span of 17 bases. CDR3 length: 16 amino acids.

This sequence joins TRBV4-1 and TRBJ1-5, with TRBD1 matching over 8 bases. The V and J ends lost 1 base and 1 base, in that order; junction bases with no gene match: 6. Germline V gene data show CDR1 as MGHRA and CDR2 as YSYEKL. The CDR3 is made up of 17 amino acids. In DNA, the CDR3 is TGCGCCAGCAGCCAAGGAGGACAGGGCAGAAGCAATCAGCCCCAGCATTTT. This gives the protein CASSQGGQGRSNQPQHF.

V and J are TRBV11-3 and TRBJ1-1; TRBD1 agrees at 7 bases. Trimming at V came to 1 base and at J to 8 bases, leaving 4 bases not matched to a gene. Germline V gene sequence: CDR1 SGHNT, CDR2 YENEEA. The CDR3 covers 13 residues. The CDR3 coding sequence is TGTGCCAGCAGCTTAGGATACAGGGGCGAAGCTTTCTTT. Encoded protein: CASSLGYRGEAFF.

This sequence joins TRBV5-1 and TRBJ2-3; D is unresolved. The CDR3 extends over 16 amino acids. V gave up 3 bases and J gave up 2 bases, with 16 bases separating them. Germline assignment: CDR1 SGHRS and CDR2 YFSETQ. The CDR3 DNA is TGCGCCAGCAGCTCTACTCCCGGTTTCCACACAGATACGCAGTATTTT. Protein: CASSSTPGFHTDTQYF.

This clone was seen once. The V and J genes are TRBV4-1 and TRBJ2-7; TRBD2 is a possible D gene (5 bases). Trimming shortened V by 4 bases and J by 2 bases, and 9 bases separated the two germline ends. From germline, CDR1 is MGHRA and CDR2 YSYEKL. CDR3 length: 13 amino acids. In nucleotides, the CDR3 is TGCGCCAGCAGCCTTGGAGGCCCCTACGAGCAGTACTTC. It specifies CASSLGGPYEQYF.

The chain couples TRBV29-1 to TRBJ2-1, with TRBD1 identical over 7 bases. CDR1 SQVTM and CDR2 ANQGSEA come from the germline V gene. The ends lost 7 bases at V and 7 bases at J; junction bases unmatched: 4. There are 11 residues in the CDR3. The chain's CDR3 is CSAPTGNEQFF. CDR3 coding DNA: TGCAGCGCACCGACAGGGAATGAGCAGTTCTTC.